The 30 T cell receptor beta chains presented below share a single source sample, sequenced in a study of shared clonotypes between healthy human individuals. Data came from immunoSEQ multiplex PCR; TCRdb stores just in-frame clones and leaves some out. The repertoire holds fewer than 600,000 clones, with roughly 72% as singletons. Sequencing used PBMCs. These receptors all come from a woman aged 40 to 49 in good health. Some clones in this sample may be carry-over from other donors' samples.

The chain employs TRBV11-1 and TRBJ1-5; D gene ambiguous. Germline values: CDR1 SGHAT, CDR2 FQDESV (reference sequence). The CDR3 loop spans 13 amino acids. V was trimmed by 1 base and J by 3 bases, leaving 4 bases between them. CDR3 residues: CASSLGFNQPQHF. CDR3 in DNA: TGTGCCAGCAGCTTAGGGTTCAATCAGCCCCAGCATTTT.

The rearrangement joins TRBV7-9 to TRBJ2-2, with D possibly TRBD2 on 6 matching bases. The CDR3 consists of 16 residues. The V and J ends lost 7 bases and 2 bases respectively, with 17 bases between them. Germline CDR1 SEHNR, CDR2 FQNEAQ (reference sequence). DNA for the CDR3: TGTGCCAGCACTCTAGGTAGCGGAGATAACACCGGGGAGCTGTTTTTT. Translation: CASTLGSGDNTGELFF.

This clone is a singleton in its sample. The chain links TRBV7-3 to TRBJ1-2; D ambiguous. Per germline, CDR1 SGHTA and CDR2 FQGTGA. V was clipped by 6 bases and J by 5 bases, with 10 bases between them. The CDR3 covers 12 residues. Here the CDR3 reads CASSVDGYGYTF. The CDR3 nucleotides read TGTGCCAGCAGTGTTGATGGGTATGGCTACACCTTC.

CDR3 protein: CASSESRLAAKQFF. The CDR3 bases are TGTGCCAGCAGTGAATCCAGACTAGCGGCAAAGCAGTTCTTC. V and J are TRBV6-4 and TRBJ2-1, with 9 nucleotides matching TRBD2. CDR3 length equals 14 residues. Germline CDR1 is MRHNA and CDR2 is SNTAGT. With 3 bases clipped from V and 11 bases from J, the junction kept 8 bases outside the gene matches.

This clone was counted once. The chain is built from TRBV5-1 and TRBJ2-5, with 8 nucleotides matching TRBD1. The CDR3 loop spans 16 amino acids. Trimming cost V 3 bases and J 1 base; bases outside gene matches: 8. Germline CDR1 is SGHRS and CDR2 is YFSETQ. CDR3 protein: CASSSVGQGPQETQYF. DNA of the CDR3: TGCGCCAGCAGCTCGGTAGGACAGGGCCCCCAAGAGACCCAGTACTTC.

This clone showed up just once. The CDR3 here is CASSSTGTSGSEQYF. In DNA form, the CDR3 reads TGTGCCAGCAGCTCGACAGGGACTAGCGGGAGCGAGCAGTACTTC. The chain combines TRBV11-2 with TRBJ2-7, with 14 positions matching TRBD2. The CDR3 is 15 residues long. Germline V lookup: CDR1 SGHAT, CDR2 FQNNGV. Trimming at V came to 4 bases and at J to 6 bases, leaving 5 bases not matched to a gene. Variable domain in full (rest from reference TRBV11-2 and TRBJ2-7): EAGVAQSPRYKIIEKRQSVAFWCNPISGHATLYWYQQILGQGPKLLIQFQNNGVVDDSQLPKDRFSAERLKGVDSTLKIQPAKLEDSAVYLCASSSTGTSGSEQYFGPGTRLTVT.

The chain uses TRBV5-1 and TRBJ1-1, with D perhaps TRBD1 (5 bases). The ends were cut back, 4 bases at V and 5 bases at J, with 18 bases in the middle. CDR1 and CDR2 from the germline V gene are SGHRS and YFSETQ. The CDR3 contains 15 residues. This chain's CDR3 is CASSPREGDGTEAFF. The CDR3 DNA follows: TGCGCCAGCAGCCCCCGAGAAGGGGATGGAACTGAAGCTTTCTTT. Supplemented by reference TRBV5-1 and TRBJ1-1, the full variable domain reads KAGVTQTPRYLIKTRGQQVTLSCSPISGHRSVSWYQQTPGQGLQFLFEYFSETQRNKGNFPGRFSGRQFSNSRSEMNVSTLELGDSALYLCASSPREGDGTEAFFGQGTRLTVV.

The chain is built from TRBV7-8 and TRBJ2-1, with 7 bases aligning to TRBD2. This CDR3 has 14 amino acids. CDR1 is SGHVS, CDR2 FQNEAQ, per germline. Trimming at V came to 1 base and at J to 9 bases, leaving 6 bases not matched to a gene. Written as DNA, the CDR3 is TGTGCCAGCAGCTTAGGGGGAGGGCCGGGTGAGCAGTTCTTC. This encodes CASSLGGGPGEQFF.

The sample holds many counts of this clone. The same CDR3 also results from other DNA sequences found in this sample. The V call is TRBV15, the J call TRBJ1-5; a weak D match, TRBD1 (5 bases). Germline V gene sequence: CDR1 LNHNV, CDR2 YYDKDF (reference sequence). Between the trimmed V and J ends, which lost 0 bases and 7 bases, there was a span of 13 bases. The CDR3 covers 15 residues. DNA of the CDR3: TGTGCCACCAGCAGAGAGGGGCAGGGTGGGCAGCCCCAGCATTTT. It encodes CATSREGQGGQPQHF.

The V and J genes are TRBV28 and TRBJ2-7; D unresolved. The CDR3 extends over 13 amino acids. The germline CDR1 and CDR2 sequences are MDHEN and SYDVKM. Trimming left V 4 bases short and J 2 bases short, with 9 bases between. The CDR3: CASSSPATYEQYF. The CDR3 region has the DNA TGTGCCAGCAGTTCACCGGCTACCTACGAGCAGTACTTC.

The count of this clone is one. The rearrangement uses TRBV20-1 and TRBJ2-3; D ambiguous. Germline lookup yields CDR1 DFQATT and CDR2 SNEGSKA (reference sequence). The CDR3 is made up of 11 amino acids. V was shortened by 3 bases and J by 5 bases, with 6 bases between the two germline ends. As DNA, the CDR3 is TGCAGTGCTAGGGAGATAGATACGCAGTATTTT. Encoded protein: CSAREIDTQYF.

The V gene is TRBV11-2, the J gene TRBJ2-1; D possibly corresponds to TRBD2 (5 bases). This CDR3 is 12 amino acids long. V was trimmed by 5 bases and J by 8 bases, leaving 10 bases between them. Per germline, CDR1 SGHAT and CDR2 FQNNGV. The CDR3 spells CASSPLDYEQFF. CDR3 bases: TGTGCCAGCAGCCCTCTGGACTATGAGCAGTTCTTC. The variable domain in full, with the rest retrieved from reference TRBV11-2 and TRBJ2-1, is EAGVAQSPRYKIIEKRQSVAFWCNPISGHATLYWYQQILGQGPKLLIQFQNNGVVDDSQLPKDRFSAERLKGVDSTLKIQPAKLEDSAVYLCASSPLDYEQFFGPGTRLTVL.

Regarding this clone: The junction shows a germline mismatch at one end, possibly a read error. This chain joins TRBV7-6 and TRBJ1-5; D is perhaps TRBD1 (6 bases). The CDR3 loop spans 16 amino acids. The V gene's germline CDR1 is SGHVS and CDR2 FNYEAQ. DNA for the CDR3: TGTGCCAGCAGCTCACAGGCTTCAGGGGCCAATCAGCCCCGGCATTTT. It translates to CASSSQASGANQPRHF.

This clone was recorded at least ten times. The chain uses TRBV7-8 and TRBJ2-2; possible D gene TRBD2, 5 bases. This CDR3 region has 16 residues. Trimming pared 1 base from V and 7 bases from J, leaving 16 bases between. Germline assignment: CDR1 SGHVS and CDR2 FQNEAQ. The CDR3 sequence is CASSLDPRGPVGELFF. CDR3 nucleotides: TGTGCCAGCAGCTTAGATCCACGAGGGCCTGTCGGGGAGCTGTTTTTT.

J is TRBJ2-7 and V is TRBV6-1; possibly TRBD1 for D (6 bases). Germline CDR1 MNHNS, CDR2 SASEGT. The CDR3 totals 15 residues. Trimming left V 1 base short and J 2 bases short, with 12 bases between. The CDR3 spells CASSEGTAIAYEQYF. The CDR3 coding sequence is TGTGCCAGCAGTGAAGGGACAGCGATCGCCTACGAGCAGTACTTC.

The chain carries TRBV27 and TRBJ1-2; D is ambiguous. The V end was cut by 2 bases, the J end by 7 bases, with 14 bases between. The germline V gene has CDR1 MNHEY and CDR2 SMNVEV (reference sequence). The CDR3 has 14 amino acids. The CDR3 sequence: CASSLRQAGGGYTF. The CDR3 nucleotides read TGTGCCAGCAGTTTAAGGCAGGCCGGCGGTGGCTACACCTTC.

Notes on this clone: Other nucleotide sequences in the sample specify the same CDR3. This sequence joins TRBV5-1 and TRBJ2-7; the match to TRBD2 covers 11 bases. CDR3 size: 15 residues. CDR1 and CDR2 (germline): SGHRS, YFSETQ. V lost 4 bases to trimming and J lost 0 bases; unmatched junction nucleotides: 3. The CDR3 is CASSPTSGSSYEQYF. The DNA of the CDR3 is TGCGCCAGCAGCCCAACTAGCGGGAGCTCCTACGAGCAGTACTTC.

The chain combines TRBV5-6 with TRBJ1-5, with D possibly TRBD1 on 6 matching bases. Trimming stripped 0 bases from V and 4 bases from J, with 11 bases between. There are 15 residues in the CDR3. The germline CDR1 and CDR2 sequences are SGHDT and YYEEEE. The CDR3 DNA reads TGTGCCAGCAGCTTGGCTGGGGGCAGGAATCAGCCCCAGCATTTT. It specifies CASSLAGGRNQPQHF.

This chain connects TRBV7-3 to TRBJ2-2, with TRBD2 matching 9 bases. V was pared by 0 bases and J by 6 bases, with 8 bases of the junction left unmatched. There are 17 residues in the CDR3. CDR1 and CDR2 from the germline V gene are SGHTA and FQGTGA. The CDR3 nucleotides are TGTGCCAGCAGCTTAACCATCGGGACTAGCAGGTCCGGGGAGCTGTTTTTT. Translating it yields CASSLTIGTSRSGELFF.

The CDR3 reads CASSRSRTSYEQYF. The DNA for the CDR3 is TGTGCCAGCAGCCGTTCTCGGACGTCCTACGAGCAGTACTTC. V usage is TRBV4-2 and J usage is TRBJ2-7; D unclear. CDR3 length equals 14 residues. Trimming cost V 4 bases and J 1 base, with 11 bases left between them. Per germline, CDR1 LGHNA and CDR2 YNFKEQ.

V and J are TRBV29-1 and TRBJ2-1; D uncertain. Looked up from germline, CDR1 is SQVTM and CDR2 is ANQGSEA. The CDR3 runs 14 residues. V shed 6 bases and J shed 7 bases, with 19 bases lying between them. This CDR3 reads CSVPSRQSANEQFF. The CDR3 nucleotides are TGCAGCGTACCCTCGAGGCAATCCGCTAATGAGCAGTTCTTC.

The J gene is TRBJ2-2, the V gene TRBV5-1; 7 bases match TRBD2. This CDR3 is built from 15 residues. The germline gives CDR1 SGHRS, CDR2 YFSETQ. V trimming: 3 bases; J trimming: 5 bases; junction bases outside the gene matches: 7. This CDR3 reads CASSWTSLGTGELFF. The CDR3 DNA follows: TGCGCCAGCAGCTGGACTAGTCTGGGGACCGGGGAGCTGTTTTTT.

This clone has only a few counts. The rearrangement uses TRBV10-1 and TRBJ2-3; 9 positions agree with TRBD1. CDR1 and CDR2 (germline): WNHNN, SYGVQD (reference sequence). The length of the CDR3 is 15 residues. V gave up 5 bases and J gave up 1 base; unmatched junction bases: 4. CDR3 sequence (DNA): TGCGCCAGCAGTCCGGGACAGGGTCGCACAGATACGCAGTATTTT. Encoded protein: CASSPGQGRTDTQYF.

The genes are TRBV29-1 and TRBJ2-2; no clear D. CDR3 length equals 14 residues. Germline lookup yields CDR1 SQVTM and CDR2 ANQGSEA. V gave up 4 bases and J gave up 0 bases, with 9 bases separating them. The CDR3 region has the DNA TGCAGCGTTGCAGGAGCCACGAACACCGGGGAGCTGTTTTTT. Translating gives CSVAGATNTGELFF.

This clone has more than one count but fewer than ten. The V and J genes are TRBV6-5 and TRBJ2-7; tentatively, D is TRBD1 or TRBD2 (5 bases each). This CDR3 spans 12 amino acids. CDR1 and CDR2 (germline): MNHEY, SVGAGI. Trimming removed 7 bases at V and 0 bases at J, with 7 bases between. This CDR3 reads CASNGASYEQYF. The CDR3 DNA follows: TGTGCCAGCAACGGGGCCTCCTACGAGCAGTACTTC.

As regards this clone: A far larger clone is one nucleotide away, so this likely arose from a read error. J is TRBJ2-3 and V is TRBV4-3; 8 bases fit TRBD2. CDR1 is LGHNA, CDR2 YSLEER, per germline. Losses at the gene ends were 4 bases for V and 4 bases for J; bases not matched to a gene: 4. CDR3 length: 14 residues. The CDR3 region is CASSPGLEADTQYF. CDR3 nucleotide sequence: TGCGCCAGCAGCCCGGGACTAGAGGCAGATACGCAGTATTTT.

This clone came up a few times. The chain couples TRBV28 to TRBJ2-6, with D tentatively TRBD1 or TRBD2 (5 bases each). The germline V and J ends were trimmed by 5 bases and 3 bases, with 8 bases remaining between them. The CDR3 has 14 residues. Germline CDR1 is MDHEN and CDR2 is SYDVKM. The CDR3 is CASSPGGGANVLTF. As DNA, the CDR3 is TGTGCCAGCAGTCCTGGGGGTGGGGCCAACGTCCTGACTTTC.

This sequence joins TRBV19 and TRBJ2-1; 9 bases match TRBD1. The CDR3 sequence is 14 residues long. Germline V lookup: CDR1 LNHDA, CDR2 SQIVND (reference sequence). Trimming at V came to 8 bases and at J to 2 bases, leaving 4 bases not matched to a gene. CDR3 region: CASGQGPTYNEQFF. The CDR3 region has the DNA TGTGCCAGTGGACAGGGGCCAACCTACAATGAGCAGTTCTTC.

This clone has just one count. The chain combines TRBV5-8 with TRBJ1-1; possibly TRBD1 for D (6 bases). The CDR3 has 14 residues. The V gene lost 6 bases and the J gene lost 1 base, with 13 bases spanning the gap. Germline lookup yields CDR1 SGHTS and CDR2 YDEGEE. The CDR3 spells CASNNRAGNTEAFF. The CDR3 DNA sequence: TGTGCCAGCAACAACAGGGCTGGGAACACTGAAGCTTTCTTT. The entire variable domain, with the rest obtained from reference TRBV5-8 and TRBJ1-1, is as follows: EAGVTQSPTHLIKTRGQQATLRCSPISGHTSVYWYQQALGLGLQFLLWYDEGEERNRGNFPPRFSGRQFPNYSSELNVNALELEDSALYLCASNNRAGNTEAFFGQGTRLTVV.

V gene TRBV30 combines with J gene TRBJ2-7; a weak D match, TRBD2 (5 bases). The germline V and J ends were trimmed by 2 bases and 0 bases, with 20 bases remaining between them. The length of the CDR3 is 17 residues. The V gene's germline CDR1 is GTSNPN and CDR2 SVGIG (reference sequence). Here the CDR3 reads CAWSPELRTHNSYEQYF. The CDR3 DNA follows: TGTGCCTGGAGTCCCGAACTTCGGACTCACAACTCCTACGAGCAGTACTTC.